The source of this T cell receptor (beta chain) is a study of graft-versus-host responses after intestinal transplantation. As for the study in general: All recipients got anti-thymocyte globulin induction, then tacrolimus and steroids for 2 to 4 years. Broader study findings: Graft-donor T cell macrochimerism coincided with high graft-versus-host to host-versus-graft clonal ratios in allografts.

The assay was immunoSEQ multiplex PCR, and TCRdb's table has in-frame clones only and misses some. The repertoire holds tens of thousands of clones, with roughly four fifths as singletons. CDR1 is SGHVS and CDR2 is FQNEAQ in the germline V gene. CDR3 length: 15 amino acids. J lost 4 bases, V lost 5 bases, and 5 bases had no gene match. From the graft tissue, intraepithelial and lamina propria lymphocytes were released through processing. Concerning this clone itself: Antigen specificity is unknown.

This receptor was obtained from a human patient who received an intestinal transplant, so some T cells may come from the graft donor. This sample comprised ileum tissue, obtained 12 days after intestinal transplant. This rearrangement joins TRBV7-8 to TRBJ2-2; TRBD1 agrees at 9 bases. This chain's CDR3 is CASSLQGASTGELFF. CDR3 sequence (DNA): TGTGCCAGCAGCCTACAGGGGGCGAGCACCGGGGAGCTGTTTTTT.